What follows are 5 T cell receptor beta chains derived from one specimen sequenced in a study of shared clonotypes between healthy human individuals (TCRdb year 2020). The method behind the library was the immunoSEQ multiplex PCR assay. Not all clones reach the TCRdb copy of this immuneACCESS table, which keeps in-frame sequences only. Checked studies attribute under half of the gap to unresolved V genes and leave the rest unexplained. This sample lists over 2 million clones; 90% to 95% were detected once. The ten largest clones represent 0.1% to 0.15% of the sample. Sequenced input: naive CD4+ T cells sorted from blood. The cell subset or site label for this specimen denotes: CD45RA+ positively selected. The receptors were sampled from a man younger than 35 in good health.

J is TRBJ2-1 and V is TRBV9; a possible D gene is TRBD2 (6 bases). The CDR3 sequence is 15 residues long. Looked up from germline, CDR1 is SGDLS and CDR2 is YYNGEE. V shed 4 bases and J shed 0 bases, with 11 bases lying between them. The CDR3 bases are TGTGCCAGCAGCCTAGCGTTCAGCTCCTACAATGAGCAGTTCTTC. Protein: CASSLAFSSYNEQFF.

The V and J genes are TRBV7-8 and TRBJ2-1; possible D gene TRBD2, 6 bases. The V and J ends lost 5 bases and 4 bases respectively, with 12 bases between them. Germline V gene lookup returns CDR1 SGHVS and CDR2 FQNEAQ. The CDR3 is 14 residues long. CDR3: CASSPGAGYNEQFF. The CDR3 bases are TGTGCCAGCAGCCCGGGAGCCGGGTACAATGAGCAGTTCTTC.

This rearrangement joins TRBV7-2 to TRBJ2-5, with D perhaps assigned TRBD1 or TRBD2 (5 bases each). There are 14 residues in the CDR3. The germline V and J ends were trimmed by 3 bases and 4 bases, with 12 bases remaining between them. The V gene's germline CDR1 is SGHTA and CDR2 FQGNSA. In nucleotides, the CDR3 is TGTGCCAGCAGCTTCCCCGGGACGCGAGAGACCCAGTACTTC. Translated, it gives CASSFPGTRETQYF.

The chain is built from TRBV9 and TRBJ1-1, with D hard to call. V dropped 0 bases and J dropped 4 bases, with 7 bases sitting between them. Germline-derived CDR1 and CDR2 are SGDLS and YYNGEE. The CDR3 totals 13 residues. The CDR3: CASSVELATEAFF. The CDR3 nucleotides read TGTGCCAGCAGCGTAGAGTTGGCCACTGAAGCTTTCTTT.

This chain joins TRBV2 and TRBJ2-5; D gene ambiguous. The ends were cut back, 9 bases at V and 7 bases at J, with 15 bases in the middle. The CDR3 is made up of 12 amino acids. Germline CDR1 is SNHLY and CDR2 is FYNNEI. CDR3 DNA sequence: TGTGCCAGTTGTCCCGACGTGGGGACCCAGTACTTC. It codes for CASCPDVGTQYF.